This entry is about one T cell receptor beta chain. Its target is not known. This specimen belongs to a study of CD8 T cells in ankylosing spondylitis. Whole-study findings and limits: The study identified a TCR beta motif of seven or eight highly homologous variants that appeared characteristic of ankylosing spondylitis blood.

Unmatched junction bases numbered 10, after V lost 4 bases and J lost 10 bases. CDR1 is SGHRS, CDR2 YFSETQ, per germline. CDR3 size: 14 residues. Preparation of TCR beta libraries was done by quantitative 5'-RACE with molecular barcodes. TCRdb re-analysed the 5' RACE reads in MiXCR, keeping a single row per CDR3 protein. The table lists roughly 670,000 distinct CDR3 sequences, roughly 19% of them singletons, with about 19% in the top ten. This sequence was found in a male donor with ankylosing spondylitis. The chain carries TRBV5-1 and TRBJ1-4; 7 bases line up with TRBD1. Source material: blood, either unsorted or a sorted T cell fraction (not recorded which). The CDR3 reads CASSPGTEGGKLFF. The CDR3 DNA follows: TGCGCCAGCAGCCCCGGGACAGAGGGGGGAAAACTGTTTTTT.